Presented here are 30 T cell receptor beta chains from one specimen sequenced in a study of blood T cell repertoires in COVID-19 (dated by TCRdb to the early 2020s). Libraries were prepared through the immunoSEQ multiplex PCR assay. As stored in TCRdb, this immuneACCESS dataset retains in-frame rearrangements with V and J assigned. A fraction of the clones does not appear; measured against another copy, unresolved V genes explain less than half of the discrepancy, and the remainder lacks a known reason. For this sample there are 190,000 or so clones; 87% appear just once. The top ten constitute around 0.88% of the sample. Sequenced input: peripheral blood. The receptor set was obtained from a woman under 30 who had recovered from COVID-19.

This chain connects TRBV6-1 to TRBJ1-1; 10 nucleotides agree with TRBD1. V gave up 3 bases and J gave up 2 bases; unmatched junction bases: 6. CDR3 length: 16 amino acids. Per germline, CDR1 MNHNS and CDR2 SASEGT. Here the CDR3 DNA reads TGTGCCAGCAGTGACCGTGACAGGGGGCTAAACACTGAAGCTTTCTTT. This codes for CASSDRDRGLNTEAFF.

The chain is built from TRBV6-6 and TRBJ2-4; 9 nucleotides align to TRBD1. Germline V gene data show CDR1 as MNHNY and CDR2 as SVGAGI (reference sequence). The J segment lost 0 bases and the V segment lost 5 bases, leaving 5 bases of the junction unmatched. This CDR3 contains 16 residues. The CDR3 here is CASSLRDRVAKNIQYF. The CDR3 nucleotides are TGTGCCAGCAGTCTTCGGGACAGGGTAGCCAAAAACATTCAGTACTTC.

The chain employs TRBV19 and TRBJ2-5, with 8 nucleotides matching TRBD2. Germline CDR1 and CDR2: LNHDA and SQIVND (reference sequence). J gave up 4 bases and V 3 bases, and 10 bases lay outside the gene matches. This CDR3 is built from 16 residues. Here the CDR3 DNA reads TGTGCCAGTAGTATCGGACTAGCAGTAGGTACAGAGACCCAGTACTTC. This encodes CASSIGLAVGTETQYF. Looking up the rest from reference TRBV19 and TRBJ2-5 gives the full variable domain: DGGITQSPKYLFRKEGQNVTLSCEQNLNHDAMYWYRQDPGQGLRLIYYSQIVNDFQKGDIAEGYSVSREKKESFPLTVTSAQKNPTAFYLCASSIGLAVGTETQYFGPGTRLLVL.

The chain carries TRBV3-1 (or the pseudogene TRBV3-2) and TRBJ2-3; tentative D call: TRBD1 (6 bases). V shed 6 bases and J shed 3 bases, with 13 bases lying between them. In germline, CDR1 is LGHDT, CDR2 YNNKEL (reference sequence). This CDR3 region has 14 residues. The CDR3 coding sequence is TGTGCCAGCAGTCATACAGGGTGGACAGATACGCAGTATTTT. Translated, it gives CASSHTGWTDTQYF.

V gene TRBV5-4 combines with J gene TRBJ2-3; 8 nucleotides match TRBD2. Germline V lookup: CDR1 SGHNT, CDR2 YYREEE (reference sequence). This CDR3 has 16 residues. J lost 0 bases, V lost 4 bases, and 7 bases had no gene match. DNA for the CDR3: TGTGCCAGCAGCCCGAGGTCGGGGGGGAGCACAGATACGCAGTATTTT. Translation: CASSPRSGGSTDTQYF.

This chain links TRBV7-9 with TRBJ1-1; 8 bases line up with TRBD1. Germline CDR1 is SEHNR and CDR2 is FQNEAQ (reference sequence). V lost 5 bases to trimming and J lost 5 bases; unmatched junction nucleotides: 7. The CDR3 is made up of 14 amino acids. CDR3 bases: TGTGCCAGCAGCATAACGACAGGGGTGACTGAAGCTTTCTTT. It translates to CASSITTGVTEAFF.

The chain is built from TRBV6-5 and TRBJ1-2; TRBD1 aligns across 7 bases. The CDR3 is 15 amino acids. V shed 5 bases and J 4 bases; nucleotides not matched to a gene: 10. Germline CDR1 is MNHEY and CDR2 is SVGAGI. In nucleotides, the CDR3 is TGTGCCAGCAGTCCCGACCAGACAGGGACCTATGGCTACACCTTC. Protein product: CASSPDQTGTYGYTF.

The chain carries TRBV7-9 and TRBJ1-1; tentative D call: TRBD1 (6 bases). Trimming took off 5 bases at V and 0 bases at J, with 16 bases between the two ends. CDR3 length: 16 amino acids. Germline CDR1 SEHNR, CDR2 FQNEAQ (reference sequence). DNA of the CDR3: TGTGCCAGCAGCCCCACAGGGTACGGGATGAACACTGAAGCTTTCTTT. Translated, it gives CASSPTGYGMNTEAFF.

The rearrangement uses TRBV4-1 and TRBJ2-1; tentative D call: TRBD2 (6 bases). This CDR3 is 12 amino acids long. V was trimmed by 3 bases and J by 9 bases, leaving 9 bases between them. CDR1 and CDR2 from the germline V gene are MGHRA and YSYEKL. CDR3 protein: CASSQGGGEQFF. CDR3 bases: TGCGCCAGCAGCCAGGGGGGTGGTGAGCAGTTCTTC.

This chain connects TRBV2 to TRBJ2-7; 11 bases match TRBD1. Germline-derived CDR1 and CDR2 are SNHLY and FYNNEI. Trimming removed 6 bases from V and 4 bases from J; junction bases left unmatched: 5. This CDR3 contains 14 residues. The CDR3 DNA follows: TGTGCCAGCAGAGGGGACAGGGGGGAGTACGAGCAGTACTTC. Protein: CASRGDRGEYEQYF.

This clone was observed a handful of times. Other DNA sequences within the sample encode an identical CDR3. The V call is TRBV29-1, the J call TRBJ1-3; TRBD1 agrees at 7 bases. The CDR3 runs to 13 residues. V shed 1 base, J shed 4 bases, and the junction held 1 base outside the gene matches. Germline V lookup: CDR1 SQVTM, CDR2 ANQGSEA. As DNA, the CDR3 is TGCAGCGTTGAAGCAGGGGGGGGAAACACCATATATTTT. It specifies CSVEAGGGNTIYF.

The chain combines TRBV7-2 with TRBJ1-5, with 12 bases fitting TRBD1. This CDR3 is built from 17 residues. Losses at the gene ends were 5 bases for V and 2 bases for J; bases not matched to a gene: 7. The germline V gene encodes CDR1 SGHTA and CDR2 FQGNSA. The CDR3 spells CASSPGQGALGNQPQHF. As DNA, the CDR3 is TGTGCCAGCAGCCCGGGACAGGGGGCACTGGGCAATCAGCCCCAGCATTTT.

This rearrangement joins TRBV3-1 (or the pseudogene TRBV3-2) to TRBJ2-7; no firm D call. Trimming took 4 bases from V and 2 from J, leaving 12 bases between them. CDR1 is LGHDT, CDR2 YNNKEL, per germline (reference sequence). The CDR3 loop spans 14 amino acids. The DNA for the CDR3 is TGTGCCAGCAGCCCGGTCAGGCGAACCTACGAGCAGTACTTC. Amino acids: CASSPVRRTYEQYF.

The V gene is TRBV29-1, the J gene TRBJ2-1; no clear D. V lost 3 bases and J lost 1, with 16 bases in between. The CDR3 extends over 16 amino acids. Looked up from germline, CDR1 is SQVTM and CDR2 is ANQGSEA. For the CDR3, the DNA is TGCAGCGTTGATGGTTTTGGCCTCAGGTCCTACAATGAGCAGTTCTTC. This codes for CSVDGFGLRSYNEQFF.

J is TRBJ2-1 and V is TRBV27; TRBD1 matches 7 bases. CDR1 MNHEY and CDR2 SMNVEV come from the germline V gene (reference sequence). The CDR3 loop spans 14 amino acids. With V trimmed by 5 bases and J by 10 bases, 11 bases remained unmatched. The CDR3 DNA sequence: TGTGCCAGCAGTCCCCACGACAGGGCATACGAGCAGTTCTTC. Translated, it gives CASSPHDRAYEQFF.

This clone was counted once. This sequence joins TRBV5-1 and TRBJ1-3, with D possibly being TRBD1 (5 bases). CDR3 length equals 14 residues. The germline CDR1 and CDR2 sequences are SGHRS and YFSETQ. The V end was cut by 4 bases, the J end by 0 bases, with 8 bases between. The CDR3 coding sequence is TGCGCCAGCAGCCCGGGGGACTCTGGAAACACCATATATTTT. This encodes CASSPGDSGNTIYF. The complete variable domain, with remaining parts taken from reference TRBV5-1 and TRBJ1-3, reads KAGVTQTPRYLIKTRGQQVTLSCSPISGHRSVSWYQQTPGQGLQFLFEYFSETQRNKGNFPGRFSGRQFSNSRSEMNVSTLELGDSALYLCASSPGDSGNTIYFGEGSWLTVV.

This chain joins TRBV9 and TRBJ2-7, with a tentative D call TRBD1 (5 bases). CDR1 and CDR2 from the germline V gene are SGDLS and YYNGEE. This CDR3 has 15 amino acids. Trimming shortened V by 4 bases and J by 3 bases, and 17 bases separated the two germline ends. The CDR3 bases are TGTGCCAGCAGCCCTCGGACAAACCCCCTCTACGAGCAGTACTTC. This translates into CASSPRTNPLYEQYF.

The J gene is TRBJ2-7, the V gene TRBV7-9; the D gene is possibly TRBD1 (6 bases). V was pared by 2 bases and J by 7 bases, with 15 bases between. Germline CDR1 and CDR2: SEHNR and FQNEAQ (reference sequence). The CDR3 extends over 14 amino acids. The CDR3 reads CASSLTQGTGEQYF. The CDR3 bases are TGTGCCAGCAGCTTAACACAGGGTACGGGGGAGCAGTACTTC.

The gene calls are TRBV4-3 and TRBJ1-2; D gene unclear. V shed 1 base and J shed 0 bases, with 15 bases lying between them. The CDR3 is 17 residues long. Germline lookup yields CDR1 LGHNA and CDR2 YSLEER. The DNA of the CDR3 is TGCGCCAGCAGCCAAGTTAAAGCATATACTTCTAACTATGGCTACACCTTC. Its translation: CASSQVKAYTSNYGYTF.

The chain couples TRBV10-3 to TRBJ1-2, with TRBD1 matching over 9 bases. V lost 7 bases to trimming and J lost 5 bases; unmatched junction nucleotides: 14. The V gene's germline CDR1 is ENHRY and CDR2 SYGVKD. The CDR3 consists of 16 residues. The DNA of the CDR3 is TGTGCCATCACCGACAGGTCAGGGACAGGGCCATATGGCTACACCTTC. It is translated as CAITDRSGTGPYGYTF.

The chain links TRBV7-2 to TRBJ2-7; no reliable D call. CDR1 is SGHTA, CDR2 FQGNSA, per germline. Between the trimmed V and J ends, which lost 1 base and 1 base, there was a span of 11 bases. The CDR3 has 15 residues. The CDR3 DNA reads as TGTGCCAGCAGCTTAGGGTACGGGTTTTCCTACGAGCAGTACTTC. Residues: CASSLGYGFSYEQYF.

The V and J genes are TRBV2 and TRBJ2-1, with 7 bases identical to TRBD2. The CDR3 contains 15 residues. V lost 8 bases, J lost 6 bases, and 13 bases stayed unmatched. CDR1 is SNHLY, CDR2 FYNNEI, per germline. The CDR3 nucleotides read TGTGCCAGCTCCTCCAGCGGGAAAGGACCCAATGAGCAGTTCTTC. This translates into CASSSSGKGPNEQFF. Drawing the rest from reference TRBV2 and TRBJ2-1, the complete variable domain is EPEVTQTPSHQVTQMGQEVILRCVPISNHLYFYWYRQILGQKVEFLVSFYNNEISEKSEIFDDQFSVERPDGSNFTLKIRSTKLEDSAMYFCASSSSGKGPNEQFFGPGTRLTVL.

This clone was recorded a few times. The V gene is TRBV4-3, the J gene TRBJ1-1; TRBD1 might be the D (5 bases). Germline V gene data show CDR1 as LGHNA and CDR2 as YSLEER. The CDR3 covers 15 residues. V was shortened by 4 bases and J by 0 bases, with 12 bases between the two germline ends. CDR3 DNA sequence: TGCGCCAGCAGCCTTGTCTGGGGGGTGAACACTGAAGCTTTCTTT. Its protein is CASSLVWGVNTEAFF.

The chain couples TRBV7-8 to TRBJ1-2; 9 bases are a match to TRBD1. The J segment lost 2 bases and the V segment lost 5 bases, leaving 12 bases of the junction unmatched. The CDR3 length is 17 residues. The germline gives CDR1 SGHVS, CDR2 FQNEAQ. The CDR3 sequence is CASSTDRGLDWNYGYTF. The DNA for the CDR3 is TGTGCCAGCAGCACTGACAGGGGGTTAGACTGGAACTATGGCTACACCTTC.

This chain joins TRBV6-5 and TRBJ2-3; 7 positions agree with TRBD2. V was pared by 0 bases and J by 8 bases, with 2 bases of the junction left unmatched. CDR3 length equals 13 residues. Germline V gene data show CDR1 as MNHEY and CDR2 as SVGAGI. CDR3 DNA: TGTGCCAGCAGTTACTCGACTAGCAGTACGCAGTATTTT. Translating it yields CASSYSTSSTQYF.

The chain links TRBV11-2 to TRBJ2-7, with 13 positions matching TRBD2. CDR1 SGHAT and CDR2 FQNNGV come from the germline V gene. The CDR3 extends over 18 amino acids. J lost 6 bases, V lost 0 bases, and 11 bases had no gene match. The DNA for the CDR3 is TGTGCCAGCAGCTTAGACTCAGGGACTAGCGGGAACCCTTTCGAGCAGTACGTC. Amino acid sequence: CASSLDSGTSGNPFEQYV.

This clone occurred once. The chain is built from TRBV15 and TRBJ2-7, with a possible D match to TRBD1 (5 bases). V was trimmed by 0 bases and J by 1 base, leaving 10 bases between them. Germline V gives CDR1 LNHNV, CDR2 YYDKDF (reference sequence). CDR3 size: 15 residues. The CDR3 reads CATSRDNQGSYEQYV. CDR3 in DNA: TGTGCCACCAGCAGAGATAATCAGGGTTCCTACGAGCAGTACGTC.

This clone came up once. The gene calls are TRBV3-1 (or the pseudogene TRBV3-2) and TRBJ1-4, with 9 bases that match TRBD1. Germline values: CDR1 LGHDT, CDR2 YNNKEL (reference sequence). The length of the CDR3 is 13 residues. V lost 8 bases to trimming and J lost 8 bases; unmatched junction nucleotides: 6. In DNA, the CDR3 is TGTGCCAGCGGACAGGGGATGGGCGAAAAACTGTTTTTT. Its protein is CASGQGMGEKLFF.

This rearrangement joins TRBV7-2 to TRBJ1-2, with 7 nucleotides matching TRBD1. Looked up from germline, CDR1 is SGHTA and CDR2 is FQGNSA. This CDR3 region has 14 residues. J gave up 6 bases and V 5 bases, and 9 bases lay outside the gene matches. In nucleotides, the CDR3 is TGTGCCAGCAGCCTCCGACAGGGAAAAAATGGCTACACCTTC. Protein product: CASSLRQGKNGYTF.

The chain joins TRBV3-1 (or the pseudogene TRBV3-2) to TRBJ2-5; possibly TRBD1 for D (6 bases). This CDR3 has 13 residues. Germline V lookup: CDR1 LGHDT, CDR2 YNNKEL (reference sequence). V was trimmed by 1 base and J by 5 bases, leaving 8 bases between them. This CDR3 is CASSQVGAETQYF. CDR3 coding DNA: TGTGCCAGCAGCCAAGTGGGGGCGGAGACCCAGTACTTC.